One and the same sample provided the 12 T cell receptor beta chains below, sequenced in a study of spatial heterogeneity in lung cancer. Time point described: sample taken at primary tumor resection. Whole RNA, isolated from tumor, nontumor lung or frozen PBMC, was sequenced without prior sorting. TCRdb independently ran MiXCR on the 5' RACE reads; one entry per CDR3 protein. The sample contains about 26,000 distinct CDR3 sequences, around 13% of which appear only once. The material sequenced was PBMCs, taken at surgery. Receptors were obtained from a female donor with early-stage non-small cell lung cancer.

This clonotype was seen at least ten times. The CDR3 sequence is CAIKGAFSTDTQYF. The CDR3 DNA follows: TGTGCCATCAAAGGGGCCTTTAGCACAGATACGCAGTATTTT. The chain links TRBV10-3 to TRBJ2-3, with a tentative D call TRBD1 (5 bases). V was pared by 7 bases and J by 0 bases, with 11 bases between. Per germline, CDR1 ENHRY and CDR2 SYGVKD. There are 14 residues in the CDR3.

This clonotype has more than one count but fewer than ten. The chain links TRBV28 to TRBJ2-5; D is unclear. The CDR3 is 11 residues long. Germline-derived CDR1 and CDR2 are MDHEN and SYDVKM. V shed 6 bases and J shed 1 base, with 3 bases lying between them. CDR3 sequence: CASRAQETQYF. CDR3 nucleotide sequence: TGTGCCAGCAGAGCCCAAGAGACCCAGTACTTC.

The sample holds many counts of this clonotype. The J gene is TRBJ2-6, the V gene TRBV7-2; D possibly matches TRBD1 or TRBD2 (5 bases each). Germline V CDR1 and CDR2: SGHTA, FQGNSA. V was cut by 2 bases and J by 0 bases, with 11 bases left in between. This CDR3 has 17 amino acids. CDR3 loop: CASSLRDVYSGANVLTF. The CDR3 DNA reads TGTGCCAGCAGCTTACGGGACGTTTACTCTGGGGCCAACGTCCTGACTTTC. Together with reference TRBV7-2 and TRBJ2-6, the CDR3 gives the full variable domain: GAGVSQSPSNKVTEKGKDVELRCDPISGHTALYWYRQSLGQGLEFLIYFQGNSAPDKSGLPSDRFSAERTGGSVSTLTIQRTQQEDSAVYLCASSLRDVYSGANVLTFGAGSRLTVL.

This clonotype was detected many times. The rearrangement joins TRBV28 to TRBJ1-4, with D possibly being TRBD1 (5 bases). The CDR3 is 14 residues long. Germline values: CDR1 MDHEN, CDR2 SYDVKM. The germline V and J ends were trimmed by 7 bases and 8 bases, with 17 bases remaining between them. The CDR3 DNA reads TGTGCCAGCACCCTGGGGACGCCGGACGAAAAACTGTTTTTT. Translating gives CASTLGTPDEKLFF.

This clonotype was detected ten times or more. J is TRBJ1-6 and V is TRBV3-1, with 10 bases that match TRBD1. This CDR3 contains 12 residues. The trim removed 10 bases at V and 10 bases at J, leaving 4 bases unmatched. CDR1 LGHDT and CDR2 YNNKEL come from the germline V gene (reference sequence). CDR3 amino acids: CATGTGDSPLHF. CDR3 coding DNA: TGTGCCACCGGGACAGGGGACTCACCCCTCCACTTT.

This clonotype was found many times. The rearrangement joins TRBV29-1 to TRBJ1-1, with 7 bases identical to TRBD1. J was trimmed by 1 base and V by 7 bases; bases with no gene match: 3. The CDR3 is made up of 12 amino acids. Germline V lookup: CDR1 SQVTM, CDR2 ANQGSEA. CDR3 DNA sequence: TGCAGCGGGGGACAGAAGAACACTGAAGCTTTCTTT. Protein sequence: CSGGQKNTEAFF. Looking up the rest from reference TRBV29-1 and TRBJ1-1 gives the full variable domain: SAVISQKPSRDICQRGTSLTIQCQVDSQVTMMFWYRQQPGQSLTLIATANQGSEATYESGFVIDKFPISRPNLTFSTLTVSNMSPEDSSIYLCSGGQKNTEAFFGQGTRLTVV.

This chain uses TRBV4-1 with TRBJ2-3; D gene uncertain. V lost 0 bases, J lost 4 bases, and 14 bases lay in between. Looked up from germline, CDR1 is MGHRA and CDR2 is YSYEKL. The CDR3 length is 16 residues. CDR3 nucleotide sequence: TGCGCCAGCAGCCAAGAAGGACCACAGTCGGCAGATACGCAGTATTTT. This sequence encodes CASSQEGPQSADTQYF.

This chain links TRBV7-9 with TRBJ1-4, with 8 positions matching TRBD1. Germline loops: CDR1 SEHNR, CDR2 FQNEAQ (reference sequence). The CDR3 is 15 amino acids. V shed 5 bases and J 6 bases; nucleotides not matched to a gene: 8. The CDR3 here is CASSPRTGRDEKLFF. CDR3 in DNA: TGTGCCAGCAGCCCCCGGACAGGGAGGGATGAAAAACTGTTTTTT.

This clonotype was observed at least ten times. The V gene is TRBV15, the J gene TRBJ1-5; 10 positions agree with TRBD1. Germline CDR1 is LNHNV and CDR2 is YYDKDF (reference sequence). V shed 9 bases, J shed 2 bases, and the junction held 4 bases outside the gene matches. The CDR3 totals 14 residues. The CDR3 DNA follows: TGTGCCACGACAGGGGGCAGGGGCAATCAGCCCCAGCATTTT. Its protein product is CATTGGRGNQPQHF.

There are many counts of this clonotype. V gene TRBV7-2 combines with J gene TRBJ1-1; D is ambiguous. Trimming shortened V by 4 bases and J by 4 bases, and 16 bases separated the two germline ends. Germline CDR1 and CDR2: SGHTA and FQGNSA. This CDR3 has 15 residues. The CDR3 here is CASSSEAKGSTEAFF. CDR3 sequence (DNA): TGTGCCAGCAGCTCAGAAGCGAAGGGTAGCACTGAAGCTTTCTTT.

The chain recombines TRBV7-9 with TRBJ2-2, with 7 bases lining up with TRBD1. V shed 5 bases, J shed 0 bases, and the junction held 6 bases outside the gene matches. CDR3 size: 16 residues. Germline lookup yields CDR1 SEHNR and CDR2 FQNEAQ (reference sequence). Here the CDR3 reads CASSPRDSANTGELFF. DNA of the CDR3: TGTGCCAGCAGCCCCCGGGACAGCGCGAACACCGGGGAGCTGTTTTTT.

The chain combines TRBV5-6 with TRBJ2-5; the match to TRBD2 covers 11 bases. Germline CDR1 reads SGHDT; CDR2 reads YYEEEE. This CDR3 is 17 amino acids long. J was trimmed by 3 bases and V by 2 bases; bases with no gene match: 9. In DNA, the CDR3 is TGTGCCAGCAGCTTTGAAACTAGCGGGAGACCTGAAGAGACCCAGTACTTC. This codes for CASSFETSGRPEETQYF.